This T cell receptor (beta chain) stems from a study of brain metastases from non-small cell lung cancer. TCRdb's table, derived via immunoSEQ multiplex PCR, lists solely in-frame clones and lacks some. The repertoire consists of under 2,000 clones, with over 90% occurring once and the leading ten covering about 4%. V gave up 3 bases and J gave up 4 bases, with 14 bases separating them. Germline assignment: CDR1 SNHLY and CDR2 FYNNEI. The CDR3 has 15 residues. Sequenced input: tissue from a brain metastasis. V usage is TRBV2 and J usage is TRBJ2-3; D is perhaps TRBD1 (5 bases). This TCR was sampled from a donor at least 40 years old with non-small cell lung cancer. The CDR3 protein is CASSDGQGLSDTQYF. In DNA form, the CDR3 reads TGTGCCAGCAGTGACGGGCAGGGTTTGTCAGATACGCAGTATTTT.